In this sample, the clone carrying this T cell receptor (beta chain) turned up a few times. These data belong to a study of blood T cell repertoires in COVID-19. Study-wide background: Acute and convalescent COVID-19 specimens originated in the United States, Italy and Spain. Nucleic acid was either cDNA or gDNA, and it came from T cells, B-cell-depleted T cells, or PBMCs.

Some clones are missing from TCRdb's copy, which holds only in-frame ones; the method was immunoSEQ multiplex PCR. The sample contains approximately 80,000 clones, around 83% of which appear only once. This sequence originates from a human donor in a cohort sampled during active COVID-19. Sequenced: peripheral blood.

The CDR3 region has the DNA TGTGCCAGCAGCTTGGAAGCGGGGGGGACCACCGGGGAGCTGTTTTTT. Amino acids: CASSLEAGGTTGELFF. The rearrangement joins TRBV5-8 to TRBJ2-2, with 10 bases aligning to TRBD2. V was pared by 0 bases and J by 4 bases, with 3 bases of the junction left unmatched. The CDR3 extends over 16 amino acids. The germline V gene encodes CDR1 SGHTS and CDR2 YDEGEE.